These 29 T cell receptor beta chains came from one sample sequenced in a study of memory CD8 T cells in hepatitis C reinfection. Indicated time point: peak reinfection, 3 to 8 weeks after reinfection detection. The sorted cells went straight to TCR sequencing with no prior in vitro expansion. Libraries were prepared by immunoSEQ multiplex PCR; TCRdb keeps only in-frame clonotypes and omits some of them. The table records fewer than 50,000 clones, 88% of them present only once. The source material was naive CD8+ T cells sorted from blood. Receptors were obtained from a man aged 18 to 30 with hepatitis C virus infection.

The chain combines TRBV27 with TRBJ2-4; D possibly corresponds to TRBD1 (5 bases). Germline CDR1 is MNHEY and CDR2 is SMNVEV (reference sequence). V gave up 5 bases and J gave up 0 bases, with 11 bases separating them. This CDR3 spans 15 amino acids. Here the CDR3 DNA reads TGTGCCAGCAGTCTGCAGGGTCTAGCCAAAAACATTCAGTACTTC. Its protein is CASSLQGLAKNIQYF.

The V and J genes are TRBV6-1 and TRBJ2-3, with D unresolved. The V gene lost 3 bases and the J gene lost 3 bases, with 13 bases spanning the gap. The germline V gene has CDR1 MNHNS and CDR2 SASEGT. This CDR3 has 15 amino acids. This chain's CDR3 is CASSETAPATDTQYF. Here the CDR3 DNA reads TGTGCCAGCAGTGAGACTGCCCCGGCAACAGATACGCAGTATTTT.

This clone was seen just once. V is TRBV6-5 and J is TRBJ1-3; no firm D call. Germline V gene data show CDR1 as MNHEY and CDR2 as SVGAGI. Trimming removed 4 bases from V and 3 bases from J, with 10 bases in between. The CDR3 covers 14 residues. The CDR3 reads CASSFGSNGNTIYF. CDR3 DNA sequence: TGTGCCAGCAGTTTCGGGTCGAATGGAAACACCATATATTTT.

CDR3 loop: CAWGQGGDEQFF. CDR3 sequence (DNA): TGTGCCTGGGGCCAGGGGGGAGATGAGCAGTTCTTC. The V gene is TRBV30, the J gene TRBJ2-1; the D gene is possibly TRBD1 (7 bases). CDR3 size: 12 residues. V lost 5 bases and J 8 bases, leaving 13 bases between the germline ends. Germline V lookup: CDR1 GTSNPN, CDR2 SVGIG (reference sequence).

V usage is TRBV5-1 and J usage is TRBJ2-2, with D maybe TRBD2 (5 bases). The V gene's germline CDR1 is SGHRS and CDR2 YFSETQ. CDR3 size: 13 residues. The ends were cut back, 3 bases at V and 6 bases at J, with 9 bases in the middle. The CDR3 loop reads CASSSREPGELFF. The DNA of the CDR3 is TGCGCCAGCAGCTCGAGGGAGCCCGGGGAGCTGTTTTTT. The full variable domain, completed using reference TRBV5-1 and TRBJ2-2, is KAGVTQTPRYLIKTRGQQVTLSCSPISGHRSVSWYQQTPGQGLQFLFEYFSETQRNKGNFPGRFSGRQFSNSRSEMNVSTLELGDSALYLCASSSREPGELFFGEGSRLTVL.

The genes are TRBV6-6 and TRBJ2-7, with a weak D call TRBD1 (6 bases). With 2 bases removed from V and 7 bases from J, the gap between germline ends came to 15 bases. CDR3 length: 14 residues. Germline-derived CDR1 and CDR2 are MNHNY and SVGAGI (reference sequence). Written as DNA, the CDR3 is TGTGCCAGCAGTTACGGTACAGGGCTCGGGGAGCAGTACTTC. It translates to CASSYGTGLGEQYF.

The V gene is TRBV14, the J gene TRBJ2-5; possible D gene TRBD2, 6 bases. This CDR3 has 13 residues. Trimming stripped 4 bases from V and 5 bases from J, with 11 bases between. Germline CDR1 reads SGHDN; CDR2 reads FVKESK. CDR3 amino acids: CASSLRGWETQYF. The CDR3 nucleotides read TGTGCCAGCAGCCTACGGGGGTGGGAGACCCAGTACTTC.

The sample holds one count of this clone. The chain carries TRBV19 and TRBJ2-7, with TRBD1 matching 9 bases. CDR1 is LNHDA and CDR2 is SQIVND in the germline V gene (reference sequence). This CDR3 spans 15 amino acids. The V gene end was trimmed by 6 bases and the J gene end by 5 bases; junction bases not matched to a gene: 11. In DNA form, the CDR3 reads TGTGCCAGTAGCATCGGGACAGGGCAGTCCCACGAGCAGTACTTC. Amino acid sequence: CASSIGTGQSHEQYF.

The chain joins TRBV2 to TRBJ1-1; D perhaps matches TRBD1 (6 bases). Looked up from germline, CDR1 is SNHLY and CDR2 is FYNNEI. Between the trimmed V and J ends, which lost 3 bases and 4 bases, there was a span of 12 bases. The CDR3 is made up of 14 amino acids. For the CDR3, the DNA is TGTGCCAGCAGTGATAAACAGGGCGTCACTGAAGCTTTCTTT. This codes for CASSDKQGVTEAFF.

The chain is built from TRBV7-2 and TRBJ1-2, with a tentative D call TRBD1 (5 bases). Deletions cut 0 bases from V and 6 bases from J, with 11 bases between. The CDR3 runs to 14 residues. Per germline, CDR1 SGHTA and CDR2 FQGNSA. DNA of the CDR3: TGTGCCAGCAGCTTAGCCGCAGGGTATGATGGCTACACCTTC. It codes for CASSLAAGYDGYTF.

The rearrangement uses TRBV28 and TRBJ2-7; D not resolved. The CDR3 sequence is 14 residues long. Trimming shortened V by 2 bases and J by 5 bases, and 13 bases separated the two germline ends. Per the germline V gene, CDR1 is MDHEN and CDR2 is SYDVKM. CDR3 nucleotide sequence: TGTGCCAGCAGTTTAATAGGCGGCCGGAACGAGCAGTACTTC. It encodes CASSLIGGRNEQYF.

CDR3 in amino acids: CASSLTGGNTDTQYF. CDR3 coding DNA: TGTGCCAGCAGCTTAACAGGGGGCAACACAGATACGCAGTATTTT. The chain carries TRBV7-9 and TRBJ2-3; 9 bases align to TRBD1. This CDR3 is built from 15 residues. Germline CDR1 SEHNR, CDR2 FQNEAQ (reference sequence). The junction had 2 bases not matched to a gene; V was cut back by 2 bases and J by 2 bases.

The count of this clone is one. The chain links TRBV28 to TRBJ1-2; 9 bases map to TRBD1. The V gene's germline CDR1 is MDHEN and CDR2 SYDVKM. Germline trimming cut 5 bases from V and 8 bases from J; bases unmatched to any gene: 12. The CDR3 runs 15 residues. CDR3 DNA: TGTGCCAGCAGTCTAGGACTGACAGGGGGGGACGGCTACACCTTC. Protein product: CASSLGLTGGDGYTF.

The J gene is TRBJ2-5, the V gene TRBV9, with D maybe TRBD2 (6 bases). There are 14 residues in the CDR3. The V end was cut by 0 bases, the J end by 5 bases, with 11 bases between. The V gene's germline CDR1 is SGDLS and CDR2 YYNGEE. The CDR3 DNA is TGTGCCAGCAGCGTAGAAGCTAGCGCTGAGACCCAGTACTTC. Residues: CASSVEASAETQYF.

In its sample, this clone was seen once. The gene calls are TRBV6-5 and TRBJ2-3, with 7 bases that match TRBD2. The junction had 1 base not matched to a gene; V was cut back by 0 bases and J by 1 base. The CDR3 length is 15 residues. Germline CDR1 is MNHEY and CDR2 is SVGAGI. The CDR3 spells CASSYSGRGTDTQYF. CDR3 nucleotides: TGTGCCAGCAGTTACTCAGGGAGGGGCACAGATACGCAGTATTTT.

The chain uses TRBV19 and TRBJ2-1; 10 bases align to TRBD2. Losses at the gene ends were 1 base for V and 2 bases for J; bases not matched to a gene: 2. Germline V gene data show CDR1 as LNHDA and CDR2 as SQIVND (reference sequence). There are 16 residues in the CDR3. CDR3 DNA: TGTGCCAGTAGTATAGTGGGGACTAGCGCCTACAATGAGCAGTTCTTC. It yields the protein CASSIVGTSAYNEQFF. Based on the CDR3 plus reference TRBV19 and TRBJ2-1, the full variable domain is DGGITQSPKYLFRKEGQNVTLSCEQNLNHDAMYWYRQDPGQGLRLIYYSQIVNDFQKGDIAEGYSVSREKKESFPLTVTSAQKNPTAFYLCASSIVGTSAYNEQFFGPGTRLTVL.

The gene calls are TRBV19 and TRBJ1-2; the D is unclear. Germline CDR1 reads LNHDA; CDR2 reads SQIVND (reference sequence). This CDR3 contains 16 residues. Between the trimmed V and J ends, which lost 3 bases and 6 bases, there was a span of 20 bases. CDR3 sequence reads: CASSIGFVVGSDGYTF. The CDR3 nucleotides read TGTGCCAGTAGTATTGGTTTTGTGGTAGGGAGCGATGGCTACACCTTC.

The chain uses TRBV29-1 and TRBJ1-4; 7 nucleotides align to TRBD1. This CDR3 comprises 15 residues. The V and J ends lost 5 bases and 4 bases, in that order; junction bases with no gene match: 10. Germline V gene data show CDR1 as SQVTM and CDR2 as ANQGSEA. Here the CDR3 DNA reads TGCAGCGTTATTTTAGTGGGACAGCTTAATGAAAAACTGTTTTTT. This codes for CSVILVGQLNEKLFF.

As for this clone: An end of the junction differs from the germline gene, which may be a read error. The identical CDR3 is also encoded by other nucleotide sequences in the sample. The chain employs TRBV5-8 and TRBJ2-3, with 7 bases aligning to TRBD2. The CDR3 length is 15 residues. The V gene's germline CDR1 is SGHTS and CDR2 YDEGEE. This chain's CDR3 is CASSSSGLVPDTQYF. The CDR3 region has the DNA TGCGCCAGCAGCTCCTCTGGACTAGTCCCAGATACGCAGTATTTT.

The chain recombines TRBV7-6 with TRBJ2-2; TRBD2 agrees at 13 bases. Trimming at V came to 3 bases and at J to 6 bases, leaving 7 bases not matched to a gene. The CDR3 has 17 residues. Germline CDR1 SGHVS, CDR2 FNYEAQ. The CDR3 spells CASSLPVGTSGAGELFF. DNA for the CDR3: TGTGCCAGCAGCTTGCCCGTGGGGACTAGCGGGGCCGGGGAGCTGTTTTTT. Complete variable domain (other parts from reference TRBV7-6 and TRBJ2-2): GAGVSQSPRYKVTKRGQDVALRCDPISGHVSLYWYRQALGQGPEFLTYFNYEAQQDKSGLPNDRFSAERPEGSISTLTIQRTEQRDSAMYRCASSLPVGTSGAGELFFGEGSRLTVL.

This clone was picked up a small number of times. The rearrangement joins TRBV4-3 to TRBJ1-6; TRBD1 aligns across 10 bases. CDR1 LGHNA and CDR2 YSLEER come from the germline V gene. J gave up 8 bases and V 2 bases, and 9 bases lay outside the gene matches. The CDR3 has 17 residues. The DNA of the CDR3 is TGCGCCAGCAGCCAAAATCATGTCGGGACAGGGGATTCACCCCTCCACTTT. As protein: CASSQNHVGTGDSPLHF.

This sequence joins TRBV4-1 and TRBJ2-7, with TRBD1 as a possible D gene (5 bases). Trimming left V 2 bases short and J 2 bases short, with 10 bases between. The germline gives CDR1 MGHRA, CDR2 YSYEKL. CDR3 length: 14 amino acids. CDR3 amino acids: CASSQLRVPYEQYV. The CDR3 nucleotides read TGCGCCAGCAGCCAACTCAGGGTACCCTACGAGCAGTACGTC.

The V gene is TRBV5-5, the J gene TRBJ2-1; 10 bases agree with TRBD1. Unmatched junction bases numbered 11, after V lost 1 base and J lost 10 bases. There are 16 residues in the CDR3. Germline CDR1 and CDR2: SGHKS and YYEKEE (reference sequence). Written as DNA, the CDR3 is TGTGCCAGCAGCTTGTATTGGACAGGGGGGGATGGGGAGCAGTTCTTC. Residues: CASSLYWTGGDGEQFF.

This clone has only one observation. The genes are TRBV7-9 and TRBJ2-5; maybe TRBD2 (6 bases). CDR3 length: 14 amino acids. The V gene's germline CDR1 is SEHNR and CDR2 FQNEAQ (reference sequence). V was cut by 5 bases and J by 5 bases, with 15 bases left in between. For the CDR3, the DNA is TGTGCCAGCAGCCCCCGACTAGGGGAGGAGACCCAGTACTTC. It is translated as CASSPRLGEETQYF.

In its sample, this clone ranks as medium-sized (0.01 to 0.1%). The chain employs TRBV10-2 and TRBJ2-7; no clear D gene. CDR1 is WSHSY and CDR2 is SAAADI in the germline V gene. The CDR3 is made up of 15 amino acids. The germline V and J ends were trimmed by 1 base and 1 base, with 11 bases remaining between them. CDR3 nucleotide sequence: TGCGCCAGCAGTGAGTTCTCCACTCTTTCCTACGAGCAGTACTTC. Encoded protein: CASSEFSTLSYEQYF.

This clone was found a few times. DNA of the CDR3: TGTGCCAGCAGTGAGGGGCTAGCGGGAGGCGACGAGCAGTACTTC. Its translation: CASSEGLAGGDEQYF. This rearrangement joins TRBV2 to TRBJ2-7; 11 positions match TRBD2. Germline CDR1 is SNHLY and CDR2 is FYNNEI. The CDR3 contains 15 residues. V gave up 3 bases and J gave up 5 bases; unmatched junction bases: 6.

This sequence joins TRBV19 and TRBJ1-5; tentatively, D is TRBD1 (6 bases). This CDR3 region has 14 residues. Germline CDR1 is LNHDA and CDR2 is SQIVND (reference sequence). Trimming pared 4 bases from V and 7 bases from J, leaving 14 bases between. This chain's CDR3 is CASSTTGLGQPQHF. In nucleotides, the CDR3 is TGTGCCAGTAGTACAACAGGGTTGGGACAGCCCCAGCATTTT.

This rearrangement joins TRBV2 to TRBJ2-2, with no clear D. CDR1 SNHLY and CDR2 FYNNEI come from the germline V gene. Trimming shortened V by 7 bases and J by 6 bases, and 9 bases separated the two germline ends. The CDR3 totals 12 residues. CDR3 loop: CASMSVPGELFF. The CDR3 nucleotides are TGTGCCAGCATGAGCGTCCCCGGGGAGCTGTTTTTT.

V and J are TRBV10-2 and TRBJ1-5; D is unresolved. Trimming pared 3 bases from V and 4 bases from J, leaving 4 bases between. Germline V gene data show CDR1 as WSHSY and CDR2 as SAAADI. CDR3 length: 12 amino acids. CDR3 protein: CASSDSNQPQHF. The CDR3 DNA is TGCGCCAGCAGTGACTCGAATCAGCCCCAGCATTTT.